Listed below are T cell receptor beta chains from one sample, sequenced in a study of graft-versus-host responses after intestinal transplantation. These receptors have no known antigen. Profiling relied on immunoSEQ multiplex PCR, and the TCRdb table lists in-frame clones only, not all of them. The profile shows tens of thousands of clones, approximately 95% of them singletons. The sample here was unstimulated CD8+ T cells sorted from spleen or lymph node cells, taken before intestinal transplant. The origin of the receptors is a human donor who received an intestinal transplant. Both conserved end residues are part of each CDR3. D genes are given only for firm matches. For some rows the clone size is stated as once, few or many, or as a class when expanded; others skip it.

TRBJ1-1,-,TRBV10-1,TRBD1,13,CASSDQGAGEAFF,TGCGCCAGCAGTGACCAGGGGGCCGGTGAAGCTTTCTTT
TRBJ1-2,few,TRBV6-1,-,14,CASSDWGEVYGYTF,TGTGCCAGCAGTGATTGGGGGGAGGTCTATGGCTACACCTTC
TRBJ2-7,-,TRBV5-6,TRBD2,15,CASSLASGLPYEQYF,TGTGCCAGCAGCTTGGCTAGCGGCCTTCCCTACGAGCAGTACTTC
TRBJ1-6,-,TRBV5-4,-,16,CASSLDPAGVPVPLHF,TGTGCCAGCAGCTTGGACCCAGCAGGGGTCCCCGTCCCCCTCCACTTT
TRBJ2-1,-,TRBV4-1,TRBD2,16,CASSQLLAGAYNEQFF,TGCGCCAGCAGCCAACTACTAGCGGGAGCTTACAATGAGCAGTTCTTC
TRBJ2-7,-,TRBV21-1,-,15,CASNPQGRGSYEQYF,TGTGCCAGCAACCCCCAGGGCAGGGGTTCGTACGAGCAGTACTTC
TRBJ2-3,-,TRBV9,TRBD1,17,CASSVGGGVVGTDTQYF,TGTGCCAGCAGCGTAGGAGGGGGCGTAGTGGGCACAGATACGCAGTATTTT
TRBJ2-2,once,TRBV7-9,-,16,CASSDMGALGTGELFF,TGTGCCAGCAGTGATATGGGGGCGCTTGGCACCGGGGAGCTGTTTTTT
TRBJ2-3,-,TRBV7-6,-,12,CASSLGTDTQYF,TGTGCCAGCAGCCTTGGCACAGATACGCAGTATTTT
TRBJ2-7,-,TRBV27,TRBD1,14,CASSSGTAEYEQYF,TGTGCCAGCAGTTCCGGGACAGCAGAATACGAGCAGTACTTC
TRBJ2-7,-,TRBV19,TRBD1,15,CASSVGTGPTYEQYF,TGTGCCAGTAGCGTGGGGACAGGGCCCACCTACGAGCAGTACTTC
TRBJ1-1,-,TRBV15,-,14,CATSRDRSGTEAFF,TGTGCCACCAGCAGAGACCGGTCGGGCACTGAAGCTTTCTTT
TRBJ1-5,-,TRBV9,-,14,CASSSSEPGEPQHF,TGTGCCAGCAGCTCATCGGAGCCCGGGGAGCCCCAGCATTTT
TRBJ2-2,-,TRBV9,TRBD2,14,CASSVGGDTGELFF,TGTGCCAGCAGCGTTGGGGGGGACACCGGGGAGCTGTTTTTT
TRBJ2-2,-,TRBV19,-,13,CASSIGGSGELFF,TGTGCCAGTAGTATAGGAGGGTCGGGGGAGCTGTTTTTT
TRBJ2-1,-,TRBV7-9,TRBD2,19,CASSLGGLAGGPGYNEQFF,TGTGCCAGCAGCTTAGGAGGGCTAGCGGGAGGGCCGGGTTACAATGAGCAGTTCTTC
TRBJ1-2,-,TRBV4-1,TRBD1,16,CASSQHLGQRYYGYTF,TGCGCCAGCAGCCAACACTTGGGACAGCGCTACTATGGCTACACCTTC
TRBJ2-5,-,TRBV2,-,15,CASSHPARTRETQYF,TGTGCCAGCAGTCACCCTGCTAGAACACGGGAGACCCAGTACTTC
TRBJ1-6,-,TRBV7-9,TRBD1,17,CASSLLLDRGLKSPLHF,TGTGCCAGCAGCTTATTATTAGACAGGGGGCTAAAATCACCCCTCCACTTT
TRBJ2-1,-,TRBV6-1,TRBD2,15,CASSETSEAYNEQFF,TGTGCCAGCAGTGAGACTAGCGAGGCCTACAATGAGCAGTTCTTC